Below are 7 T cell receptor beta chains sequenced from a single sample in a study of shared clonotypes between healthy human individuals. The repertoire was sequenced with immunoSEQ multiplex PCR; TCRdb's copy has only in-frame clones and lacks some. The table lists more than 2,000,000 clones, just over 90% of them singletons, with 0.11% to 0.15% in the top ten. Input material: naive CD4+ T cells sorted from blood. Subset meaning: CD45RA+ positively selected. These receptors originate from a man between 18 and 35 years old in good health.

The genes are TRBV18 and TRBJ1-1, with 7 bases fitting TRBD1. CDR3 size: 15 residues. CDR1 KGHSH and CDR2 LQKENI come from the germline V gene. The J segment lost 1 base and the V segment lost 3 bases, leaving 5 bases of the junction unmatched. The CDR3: CASSPGTDKNTEAFF. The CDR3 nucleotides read TGTGCCAGCTCACCCGGGACAGACAAGAACACTGAAGCTTTCTTT.

The CDR3 here is CASSWRITLGEKLFF. As DNA, the CDR3 is TGTGCCAGCAGCTGGAGAATCACCCTGGGTGAAAAACTGTTTTTT. The chain couples TRBV7-9 to TRBJ1-4; D remains unclear. Trimming removed 4 bases at V and 7 bases at J, with 16 bases between. The CDR3 contains 15 residues. The germline gives CDR1 SEHNR, CDR2 FQNEAQ (reference sequence).

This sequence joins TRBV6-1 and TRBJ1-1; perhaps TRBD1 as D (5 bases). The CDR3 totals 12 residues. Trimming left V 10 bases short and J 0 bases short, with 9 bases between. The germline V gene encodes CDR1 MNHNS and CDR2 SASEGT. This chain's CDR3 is CATRAMNTEAFF. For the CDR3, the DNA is TGTGCCACCAGGGCTATGAACACTGAAGCTTTCTTT.

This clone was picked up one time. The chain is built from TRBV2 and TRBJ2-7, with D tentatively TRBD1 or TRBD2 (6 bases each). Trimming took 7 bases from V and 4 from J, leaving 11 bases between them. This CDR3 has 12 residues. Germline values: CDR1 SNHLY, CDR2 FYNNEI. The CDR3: CASKGGVYEQYF. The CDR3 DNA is TGTGCCAGCAAGGGGGGCGTTTACGAGCAGTACTTC.

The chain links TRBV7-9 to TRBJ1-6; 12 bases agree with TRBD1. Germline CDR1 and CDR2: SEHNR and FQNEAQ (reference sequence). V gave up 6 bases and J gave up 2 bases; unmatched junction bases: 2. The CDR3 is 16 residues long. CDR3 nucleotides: TGTGCCAGCAGGGGACAGGGGGCCCCCTATAATTCACCCCTCCACTTT. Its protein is CASRGQGAPYNSPLHF.

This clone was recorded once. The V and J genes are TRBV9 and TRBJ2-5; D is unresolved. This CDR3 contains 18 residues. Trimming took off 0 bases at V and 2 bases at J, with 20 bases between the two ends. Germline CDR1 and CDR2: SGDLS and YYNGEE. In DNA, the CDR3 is TGTGCCAGCAGCGTAGCTACCGGGTTATCGGAGAGACAAGAGACCCAGTACTTC. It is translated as CASSVATGLSERQETQYF. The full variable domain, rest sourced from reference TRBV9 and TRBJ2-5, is DSGVTQTPKHLITATGQRVTLRCSPRSGDLSVYWYQQSLDQGLQFLIQYYNGEERAKGNILERFSAQQFPDLHSELNLSSLELGDSALYFCASSVATGLSERQETQYFGPGTRLLVL.

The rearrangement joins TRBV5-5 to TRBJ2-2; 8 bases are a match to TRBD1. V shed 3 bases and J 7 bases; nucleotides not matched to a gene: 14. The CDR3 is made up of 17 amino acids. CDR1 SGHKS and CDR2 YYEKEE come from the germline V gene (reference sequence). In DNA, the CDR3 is TGTGCCAGCAGCTCATCCAAAGGCCAGGGGGCAAACGGGGAGCTGTTTTTT. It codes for CASSSSKGQGANGELFF.